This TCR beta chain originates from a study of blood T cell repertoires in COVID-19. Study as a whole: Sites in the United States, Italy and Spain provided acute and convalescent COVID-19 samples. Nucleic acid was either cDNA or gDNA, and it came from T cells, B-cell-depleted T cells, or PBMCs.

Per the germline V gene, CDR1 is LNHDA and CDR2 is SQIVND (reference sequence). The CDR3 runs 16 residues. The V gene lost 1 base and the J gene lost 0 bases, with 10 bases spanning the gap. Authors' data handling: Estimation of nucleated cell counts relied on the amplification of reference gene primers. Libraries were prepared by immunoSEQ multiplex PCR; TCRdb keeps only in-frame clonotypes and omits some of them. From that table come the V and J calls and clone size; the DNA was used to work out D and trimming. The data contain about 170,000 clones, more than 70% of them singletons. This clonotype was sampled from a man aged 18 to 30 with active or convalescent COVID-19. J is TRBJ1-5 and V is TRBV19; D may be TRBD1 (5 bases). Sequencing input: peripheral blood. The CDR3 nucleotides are TGTGCCAGTAGTATAGGACAGTATTATAGCAATCAGCCCCAGCATTTT. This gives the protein CASSIGQYYSNQPQHF.